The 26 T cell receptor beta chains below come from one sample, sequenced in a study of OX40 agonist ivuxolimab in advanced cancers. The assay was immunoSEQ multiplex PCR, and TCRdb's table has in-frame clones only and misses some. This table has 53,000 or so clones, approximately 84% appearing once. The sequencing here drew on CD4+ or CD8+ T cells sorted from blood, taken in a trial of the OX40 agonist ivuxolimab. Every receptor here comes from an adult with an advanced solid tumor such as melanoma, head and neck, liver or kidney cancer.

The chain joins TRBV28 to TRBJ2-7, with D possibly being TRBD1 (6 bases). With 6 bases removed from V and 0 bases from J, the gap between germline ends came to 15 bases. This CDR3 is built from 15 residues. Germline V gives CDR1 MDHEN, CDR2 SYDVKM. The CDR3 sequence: CASSSSGHSSYEQYF. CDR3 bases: TGTGCCAGCAGCTCATCGGGACACAGCTCCTACGAGCAGTACTTC. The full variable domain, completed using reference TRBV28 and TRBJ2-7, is DVKVTQSSRYLVKRTGEKVFLECVQDMDHENMFWYRQDPGLGLRLIYFSYDVKMKEKGDIPEGYSVSREKKERFSLILESASTNQTSMYLCASSSSGHSSYEQYFGPGTRLTVT.

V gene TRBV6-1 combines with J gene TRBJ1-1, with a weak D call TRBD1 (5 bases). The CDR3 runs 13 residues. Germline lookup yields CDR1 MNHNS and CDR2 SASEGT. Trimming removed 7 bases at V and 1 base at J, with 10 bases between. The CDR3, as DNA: TGTGCCAGCACCGGGACTTCGAACACTGAAGCTTTCTTT. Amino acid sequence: CASTGTSNTEAFF.

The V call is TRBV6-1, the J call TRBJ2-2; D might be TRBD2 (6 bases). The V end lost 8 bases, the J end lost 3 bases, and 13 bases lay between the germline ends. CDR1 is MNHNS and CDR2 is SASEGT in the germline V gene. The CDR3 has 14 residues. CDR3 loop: CASRRRGYTGELFF. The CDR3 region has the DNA TGTGCCAGCCGTCGGCGGGGCTACACCGGGGAGCTGTTTTTT.

The CDR3, as DNA: TGTGCCAGTAGTATGTATGAAGGCGATGAAGCTTTCTTT. Its translation is CASSMYEGDEAFF. The V gene is TRBV19, the J gene TRBJ1-1; D ambiguous. The germline CDR1 and CDR2 sequences are LNHDA and SQIVND (reference sequence). V was clipped by 3 bases and J by 7 bases, with 12 bases between them. The length of the CDR3 is 13 residues.

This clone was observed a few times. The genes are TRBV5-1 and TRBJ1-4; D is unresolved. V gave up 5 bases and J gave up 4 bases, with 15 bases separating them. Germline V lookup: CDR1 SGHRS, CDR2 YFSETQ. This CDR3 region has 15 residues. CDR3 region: CASRASGPFNEKLFF. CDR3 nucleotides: TGCGCCAGCAGAGCATCCGGGCCGTTTAATGAAAAACTGTTTTTT. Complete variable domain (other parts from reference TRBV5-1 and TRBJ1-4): KAGVTQTPRYLIKTRGQQVTLSCSPISGHRSVSWYQQTPGQGLQFLFEYFSETQRNKGNFPGRFSGRQFSNSRSEMNVSTLELGDSALYLCASRASGPFNEKLFFGSGTQLSVL.

CDR3 protein: CSVGAGEDYEQYF. DNA of the CDR3: TGCAGCGTTGGGGCGGGAGAAGACTACGAGCAGTACTTC. V gene TRBV29-1 combines with J gene TRBJ2-7; 7 bases map to TRBD2. Germline values: CDR1 SQVTM, CDR2 ANQGSEA. Trimming at V came to 4 bases and at J to 3 bases, leaving 6 bases not matched to a gene. The CDR3 loop spans 13 amino acids.

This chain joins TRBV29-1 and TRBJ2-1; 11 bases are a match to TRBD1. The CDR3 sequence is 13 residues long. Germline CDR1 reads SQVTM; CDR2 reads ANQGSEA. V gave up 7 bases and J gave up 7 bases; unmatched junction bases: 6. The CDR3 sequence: CSASGQGGNEQFF. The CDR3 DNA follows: TGCAGCGCTTCGGGACAGGGGGGAAATGAGCAGTTCTTC.

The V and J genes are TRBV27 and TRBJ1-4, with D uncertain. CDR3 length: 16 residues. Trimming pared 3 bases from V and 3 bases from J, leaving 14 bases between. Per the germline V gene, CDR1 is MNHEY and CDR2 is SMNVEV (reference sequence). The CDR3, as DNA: TGTGCCAGCAGTTTTCTCCGGAGTCCGGCTAATGAAAAACTGTTTTTT. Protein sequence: CASSFLRSPANEKLFF.

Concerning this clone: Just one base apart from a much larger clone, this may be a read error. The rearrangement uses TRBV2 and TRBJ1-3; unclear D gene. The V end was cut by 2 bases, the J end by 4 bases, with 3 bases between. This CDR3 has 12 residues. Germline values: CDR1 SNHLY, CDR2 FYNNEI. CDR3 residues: CASSERGNTIYF. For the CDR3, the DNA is TGTGCCAGCAGTGAAAGGGGAAACACCATATATTTT.

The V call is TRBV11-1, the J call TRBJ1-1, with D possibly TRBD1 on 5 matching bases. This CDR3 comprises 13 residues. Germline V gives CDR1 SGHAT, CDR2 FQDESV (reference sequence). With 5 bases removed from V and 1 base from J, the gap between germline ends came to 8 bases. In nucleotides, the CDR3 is TGTGCCAGCAGCACGGACACGAACACTGAAGCTTTCTTT. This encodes CASSTDTNTEAFF.

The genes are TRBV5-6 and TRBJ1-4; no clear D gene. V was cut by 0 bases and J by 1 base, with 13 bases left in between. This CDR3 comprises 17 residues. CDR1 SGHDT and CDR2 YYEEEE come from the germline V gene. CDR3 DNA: TGTGCCAGCAGCTTGGCCCGTACCGGGAGAACTAATGAAAAACTGTTTTTT. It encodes CASSLARTGRTNEKLFF.

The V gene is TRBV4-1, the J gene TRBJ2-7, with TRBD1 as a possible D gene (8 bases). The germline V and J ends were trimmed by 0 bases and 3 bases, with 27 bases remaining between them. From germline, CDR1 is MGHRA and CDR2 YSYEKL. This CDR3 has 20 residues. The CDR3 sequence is CASSQDRRTGRGERVYEQYF. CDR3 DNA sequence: TGCGCCAGCAGCCAAGATCGTAGGACAGGGAGGGGGGAGAGGGTCTACGAGCAGTACTTC.

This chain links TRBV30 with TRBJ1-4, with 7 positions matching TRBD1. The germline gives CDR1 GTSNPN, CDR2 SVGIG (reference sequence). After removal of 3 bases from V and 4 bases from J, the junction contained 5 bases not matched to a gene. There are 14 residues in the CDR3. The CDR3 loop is CAWRGGQSNEKLFF. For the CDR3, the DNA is TGTGCCTGGAGAGGGGGACAGAGTAATGAAAAACTGTTTTTT.

The CDR3 loop reads CASSLHGQLNQPQHF. The CDR3 coding sequence is TGTGCCAGTAGTCTACACGGGCAGCTTAATCAGCCCCAGCATTTT. J is TRBJ1-5 and V is TRBV19, with unresolved D. This CDR3 spans 15 amino acids. The germline V gene has CDR1 LNHDA and CDR2 SQIVND (reference sequence). V lost 5 bases and J lost 4, with 15 bases in between.

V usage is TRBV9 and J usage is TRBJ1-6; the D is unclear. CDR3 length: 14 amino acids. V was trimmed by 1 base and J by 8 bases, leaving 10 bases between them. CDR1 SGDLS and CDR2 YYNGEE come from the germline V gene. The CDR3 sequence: CASSVQDGDSPLHF. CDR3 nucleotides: TGTGCCAGCAGCGTACAGGATGGGGATTCACCCCTCCACTTT. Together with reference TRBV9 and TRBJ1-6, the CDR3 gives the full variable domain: DSGVTQTPKHLITATGQRVTLRCSPRSGDLSVYWYQQSLDQGLQFLIQYYNGEERAKGNILERFSAQQFPDLHSELNLSSLELGDSALYFCASSVQDGDSPLHFGNGTRLTVT.

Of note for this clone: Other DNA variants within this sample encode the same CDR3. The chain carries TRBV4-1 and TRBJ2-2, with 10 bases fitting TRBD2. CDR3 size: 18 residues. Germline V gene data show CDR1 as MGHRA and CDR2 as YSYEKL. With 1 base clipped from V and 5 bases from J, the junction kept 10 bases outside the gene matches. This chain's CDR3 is CASSQAGLAGVGTGELFF. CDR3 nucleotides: TGCGCCAGCAGCCAAGCTGGGCTAGCGGGAGTCGGAACCGGGGAGCTGTTTTTT.

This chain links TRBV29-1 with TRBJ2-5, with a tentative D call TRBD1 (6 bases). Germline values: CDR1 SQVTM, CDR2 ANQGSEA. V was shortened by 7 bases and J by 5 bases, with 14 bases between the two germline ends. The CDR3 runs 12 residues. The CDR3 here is CSGYRDTETQYF. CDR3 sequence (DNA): TGCAGCGGGTACCGGGACACGGAGACCCAGTACTTC.

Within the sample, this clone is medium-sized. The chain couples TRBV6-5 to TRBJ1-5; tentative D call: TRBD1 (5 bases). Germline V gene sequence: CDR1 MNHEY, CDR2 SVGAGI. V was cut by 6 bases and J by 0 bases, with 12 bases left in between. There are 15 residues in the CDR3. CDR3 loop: CASRPRGPSNQPQHF. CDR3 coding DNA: TGTGCCAGCAGACCAAGGGGACCTAGCAATCAGCCCCAGCATTTT.

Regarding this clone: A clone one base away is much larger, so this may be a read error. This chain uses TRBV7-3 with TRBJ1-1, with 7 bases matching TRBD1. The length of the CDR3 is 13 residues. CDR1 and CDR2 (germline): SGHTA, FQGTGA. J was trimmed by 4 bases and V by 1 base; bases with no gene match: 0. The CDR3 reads CASSLNRGTEAFF. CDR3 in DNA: TGTGCCAGCAGCTTAAACAGGGGCACTGAAGCTTTCTTT.

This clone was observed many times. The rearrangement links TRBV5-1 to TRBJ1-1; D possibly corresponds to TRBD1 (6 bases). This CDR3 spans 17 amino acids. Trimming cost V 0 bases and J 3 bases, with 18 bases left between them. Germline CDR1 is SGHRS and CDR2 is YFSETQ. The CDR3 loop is CASSLASVGRGYTEAFF. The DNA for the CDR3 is TGCGCCAGCAGCTTGGCTTCGGTGGGCAGGGGTTACACTGAAGCTTTCTTT.

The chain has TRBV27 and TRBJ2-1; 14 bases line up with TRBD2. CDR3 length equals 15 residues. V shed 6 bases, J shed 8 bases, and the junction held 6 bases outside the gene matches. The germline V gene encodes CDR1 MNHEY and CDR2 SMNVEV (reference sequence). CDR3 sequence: CASRRGTSGSYEQFF. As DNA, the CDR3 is TGTGCCAGCAGACGAGGGACTAGCGGGAGCTATGAGCAGTTCTTC.

The CDR3 sequence: CASSLGLAGYEQYF. CDR3 nucleotide sequence: TGTGCCAGCAGCTTGGGACTAGCGGGGTACGAGCAGTACTTC. J is TRBJ2-7 and V is TRBV7-9; 13 nucleotides line up with TRBD2. After removal of 3 bases from V and 4 bases from J, the junction contained 0 bases not matched to a gene. This CDR3 region has 14 residues. Germline loops: CDR1 SEHNR, CDR2 FQNEAQ (reference sequence).

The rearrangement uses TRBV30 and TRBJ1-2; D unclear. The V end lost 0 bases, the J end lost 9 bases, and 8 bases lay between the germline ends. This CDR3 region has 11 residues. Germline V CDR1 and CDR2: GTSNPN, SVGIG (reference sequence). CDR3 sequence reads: CAWSVGTSYTF. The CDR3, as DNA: TGTGCCTGGAGTGTAGGCACTAGCTACACCTTC.

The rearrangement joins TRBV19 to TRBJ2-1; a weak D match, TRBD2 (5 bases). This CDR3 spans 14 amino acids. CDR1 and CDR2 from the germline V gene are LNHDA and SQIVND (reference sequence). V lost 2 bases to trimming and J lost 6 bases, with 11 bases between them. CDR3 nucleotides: TGTGCCAGTAGTATACGGGGAGAGGGCAATGAGCAGTTCTTC. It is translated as CASSIRGEGNEQFF.

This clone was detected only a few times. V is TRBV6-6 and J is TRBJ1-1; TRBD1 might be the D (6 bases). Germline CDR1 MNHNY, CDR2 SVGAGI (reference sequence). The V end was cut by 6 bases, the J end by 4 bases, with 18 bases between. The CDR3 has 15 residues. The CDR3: CASRLSGERLTEAFF. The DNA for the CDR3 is TGTGCCAGCAGGCTCTCAGGGGAGAGGCTCACTGAAGCTTTCTTT.

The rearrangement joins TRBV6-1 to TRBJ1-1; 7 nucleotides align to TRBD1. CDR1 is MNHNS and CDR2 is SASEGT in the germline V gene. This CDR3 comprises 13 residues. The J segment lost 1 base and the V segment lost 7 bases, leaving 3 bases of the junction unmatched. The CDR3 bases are TGTGCCAGCACGAGACAGGGGAACACTGAAGCTTTCTTT. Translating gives CASTRQGNTEAFF.